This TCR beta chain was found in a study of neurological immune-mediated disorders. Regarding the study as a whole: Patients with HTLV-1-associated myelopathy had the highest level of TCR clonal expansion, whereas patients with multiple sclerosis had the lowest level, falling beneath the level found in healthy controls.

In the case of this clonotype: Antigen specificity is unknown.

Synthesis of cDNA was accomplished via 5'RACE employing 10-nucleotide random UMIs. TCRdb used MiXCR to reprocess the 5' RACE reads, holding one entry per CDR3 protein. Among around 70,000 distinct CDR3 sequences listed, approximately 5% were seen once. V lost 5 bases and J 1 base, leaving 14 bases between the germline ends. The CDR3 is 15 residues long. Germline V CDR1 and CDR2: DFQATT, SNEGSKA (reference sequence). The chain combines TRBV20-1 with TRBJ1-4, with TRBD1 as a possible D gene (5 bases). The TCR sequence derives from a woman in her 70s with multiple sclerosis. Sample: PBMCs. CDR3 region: CSASTQGLTNEKLFF. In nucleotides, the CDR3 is TGCAGTGCTTCTACCCAGGGTTTAACTAATGAAAAACTGTTTTTT.